One and the same sample provided the 22 T cell receptor beta chains below, sequenced in a study of cytomegalovirus exposure and HLA in healthy donors. 60 Vbeta and 13 Jbeta primers were used in PCR. Data came from immunoSEQ multiplex PCR; TCRdb stores just in-frame clones and leaves some out. Here the sample spans under 200,000 clones, 65% to 70% being singletons. Sequenced material: PBMCs. All receptors come from a woman younger than 35 in good health and CMV-seropositive.

The chain carries TRBV5-4 and TRBJ2-3; D is unresolved. The V gene's germline CDR1 is SGHNT and CDR2 YYREEE (reference sequence). The CDR3 contains 15 residues. Trimming removed 4 bases at V and 5 bases at J, with 17 bases between. CDR3 DNA sequence: TGTGCCAGCAGCGCGAGGCGGAGTTTGGGAGATACGCAGTATTTT. Its protein product is CASSARRSLGDTQYF.

This clone occurred a few times. This chain links TRBV4-1 with TRBJ2-7, with a tentative D call TRBD2 (6 bases). The CDR3 extends over 13 amino acids. Germline values: CDR1 MGHRA, CDR2 YSYEKL. Between the trimmed V and J ends, which lost 5 bases and 4 bases, there was a span of 12 bases. CDR3 loop: CASSMGLQYEQYF. The CDR3 DNA reads TGCGCCAGCAGCATGGGACTTCAATACGAGCAGTACTTC.

The gene calls are TRBV15 and TRBJ2-1; 7 bases are a match to TRBD2. The CDR3 is 13 amino acids. The V gene end was trimmed by 4 bases and the J gene end by 5 bases; junction bases not matched to a gene: 2. Germline CDR1 and CDR2: LNHNV and YYDKDF (reference sequence). The CDR3 DNA reads as TGTGCCACCAGCACAGCGGGGCACAATGAGCAGTTCTTC. Protein product: CATSTAGHNEQFF.

V is TRBV7-3 and J is TRBJ2-1; D perhaps matches TRBD2 (5 bases). V was clipped by 5 bases and J by 0 bases, with 11 bases between them. The CDR3 is made up of 15 amino acids. Germline values: CDR1 SGHTA, CDR2 FQGTGA. The CDR3 region has the DNA TGTGCCAGCAGCCCGGACTCAAGCTCCTACAATGAGCAGTTCTTC. Amino acid sequence: CASSPDSSSYNEQFF. Full variable domain (remainder filled in from reference TRBV7-3 and TRBJ2-1): GAGVSQTPSNKVTEKGKYVELRCDPISGHTALYWYRQSLGQGPEFLIYFQGTGAADDSGLPNDRFFAVRPEGSVSTLKIQRTERGDSAVYLCASSPDSSSYNEQFFGPGTRLTVL.

For the CDR3, the DNA is TGTGCCAGCTCACCCTCCAGGGTGGGAAACACTGAAGCTTTCTTT. Translating gives CASSPSRVGNTEAFF. The V and J genes are TRBV18 and TRBJ1-1; D may be TRBD1 (5 bases). Germline lookup yields CDR1 KGHSH and CDR2 LQKENI. CDR3 size: 15 residues. Trimming pared 3 bases from V and 2 bases from J, leaving 13 bases between.

This clone showed up just once. The chain couples TRBV5-1 to TRBJ1-2; 12 bases fit TRBD1. The germline V gene has CDR1 SGHRS and CDR2 YFSETQ. This CDR3 contains 16 residues. V trimming: 4 bases; J trimming: 3 bases; junction bases outside the gene matches: 7. The CDR3 loop is CASSRTGTGGDYGYTF. The CDR3 DNA reads as TGCGCCAGCAGCAGGACCGGGACAGGGGGCGACTATGGCTACACCTTC.

The chain recombines TRBV6-1 with TRBJ2-7; 9 nucleotides agree with TRBD2. CDR3 size: 16 residues. In germline, CDR1 is MNHNS, CDR2 SASEGT. V shed 5 bases and J 4 bases; nucleotides not matched to a gene: 12. For the CDR3, the DNA is TGTGCCAGCAGTCAAGGCCGAGCGGGAGGAATGTACGAGCAGTACTTC. Translating gives CASSQGRAGGMYEQYF.

The chain has TRBV14 and TRBJ1-4; D not resolved. The germline CDR1 and CDR2 sequences are SGHDN and FVKESK. The CDR3 extends over 13 amino acids. Trimming took off 10 bases at V and 5 bases at J, with 14 bases between the two ends. In DNA, the CDR3 is TGTGCCACCCCGACAAACTCAAATGAAAAACTGTTTTTT. Protein: CATPTNSNEKLFF. Combining the CDR3 with reference TRBV14 and TRBJ1-4 gives the whole variable domain EAGVTQFPSHSVIEKGQTVTLRCDPISGHDNLYWYRRVMGKEIKFLLHFVKESKQDESGMPNNRFLAERTGGTYSTLKVQPAELEDSGVYFCATPTNSNEKLFFGSGTQLSVL.

This clone turned up a few times. The genes are TRBV7-9 and TRBJ2-5, with D perhaps matching TRBD1 (5 bases). The CDR3 loop spans 12 amino acids. Trimming removed 5 bases at V and 7 bases at J, with 11 bases between. From germline, CDR1 is SEHNR and CDR2 FQNEAQ (reference sequence). CDR3 amino acids: CASSPSTGTQYF. The CDR3 DNA follows: TGTGCCAGCAGCCCATCAACAGGGACCCAGTACTTC.

This clone was seen a handful of times. V gene TRBV11-3 combines with J gene TRBJ2-5; D call uncertain. V shed 1 base and J shed 6 bases, with 12 bases lying between them. The CDR3 has 14 residues. Germline loops: CDR1 SGHNT, CDR2 YENEEA. CDR3 bases: TGTGCCAGCAGCTTAGGTGGTCTTAGCCAGACCCAGTACTTC. Translation: CASSLGGLSQTQYF.

On this clone: At one end, the junction sequence differs from germline, possibly due to a read error. The chain recombines TRBV7-7 with TRBJ2-5; TRBD2 is a possible D gene (5 bases). Germline V gene sequence: CDR1 SSHAT, CDR2 FNYEAQ (reference sequence). The CDR3 contains 15 residues. The CDR3 reads CASSSGSRSGETQYF. In DNA form, the CDR3 reads TGTGCTAGCAGCTCGGGGTCTAGGAGTGGAGAGACCCAGTACTTC. Variable domain in full (rest from reference TRBV7-7 and TRBJ2-5): GAGVSQSPRYKVTKRGQDVTLRCDPISSHATLYWYQQALGQGPEFLTYFNYEAQPDKSGLPSDRFSAERPEGSISTLTIQRTEQRDSAMYRCASSSGSRSGETQYFGPGTRLLVL.

The table lists this clone with a few counts. This sequence joins TRBV19 and TRBJ1-2; TRBD1 might be the D (6 bases). Trimming cost V 5 bases and J 3 bases, with 16 bases left between them. From germline, CDR1 is LNHDA and CDR2 SQIVND (reference sequence). The CDR3 has 15 residues. For the CDR3, the DNA is TGTGCCAGTAGTCCGTGGGGAACAGGGCACTATGGCTACACCTTC. Translation: CASSPWGTGHYGYTF.

This clone was detected a few times. CDR3 amino acids: CASSVGLSPRGSLLEQYF. CDR3 coding DNA: TGTGCCAGCAGCGTAGGCCTTAGCCCACGAGGGAGCCTTCTCGAGCAGTACTTC. The rearrangement joins TRBV9 to TRBJ2-7; a possible D gene is TRBD2 (5 bases). The germline gives CDR1 SGDLS, CDR2 YYNGEE. V dropped 0 bases and J dropped 6 bases, with 25 bases sitting between them. The CDR3 has 18 residues.

The V and J genes are TRBV6-5 and TRBJ2-2; 8 bases line up with TRBD2. V was clipped by 8 bases and J by 5 bases; unmatched bases: 10. The CDR3 sequence is 15 residues long. Per the germline V gene, CDR1 is MNHEY and CDR2 is SVGAGI. CDR3 sequence reads: CASGRGGAGTGELFF. The CDR3 nucleotides read TGTGCCAGCGGTCGGGGGGGGGCCGGGACCGGGGAGCTGTTTTTT.

The chain employs TRBV30 and TRBJ1-6; TRBD1 agrees at 8 bases. The CDR3 totals 13 residues. J gave up 8 bases and V 3 bases, and 3 bases lay outside the gene matches. Germline V gene sequence: CDR1 GTSNPN, CDR2 SVGIG (reference sequence). The CDR3 coding sequence is TGTGCCTGGAGGGTGACAGGGGATTCACCCCTCCACTTT. The encoded protein is CAWRVTGDSPLHF.

This clone has only one observation. The chain uses TRBV5-4 and TRBJ1-1, with TRBD1 as a possible D gene (5 bases). This CDR3 is built from 13 residues. The V gene's germline CDR1 is SGHNT and CDR2 YYREEE (reference sequence). V lost 4 bases and J lost 2, with 9 bases in between. CDR3 nucleotide sequence: TGTGCCAGCAGCCGACAGCGAAACACTGAAGCTTTCTTT. As protein: CASSRQRNTEAFF. Full variable domain (missing parts from reference TRBV5-4 and TRBJ1-1): ETGVTQSPTHLIKTRGQQVTLRCSSQSGHNTVSWYQQALGQGPQFIFQYYREEENGRGNFPPRFSGLQFPNYSSELNVNALELDDSALYLCASSRQRNTEAFFGQGTRLTVV.

The rearrangement joins TRBV28 to TRBJ1-1; TRBD1 is a possible D gene (5 bases). V gave up 7 bases and J gave up 0 bases, with 12 bases separating them. Germline values: CDR1 MDHEN, CDR2 SYDVKM. This CDR3 region has 14 residues. Here the CDR3 DNA reads TGTGCCAGCATCGGGGGATTCATGAACACTGAAGCTTTCTTT. Encoded protein: CASIGGFMNTEAFF.

The chain couples TRBV28 to TRBJ2-2; no firm D call. V was cut by 3 bases and J by 6 bases, with 8 bases left in between. The CDR3 runs 13 residues. Germline assignment: CDR1 MDHEN and CDR2 SYDVKM. Written as DNA, the CDR3 is TGTGCCAGCAGTTTTTCAAGAGCCGGGGAGCTGTTTTTT. Amino acids: CASSFSRAGELFF. The variable domain in full, completed from reference TRBV28 and TRBJ2-2, reads DVKVTQSSRYLVKRTGEKVFLECVQDMDHENMFWYRQDPGLGLRLIYFSYDVKMKEKGDIPEGYSVSREKKERFSLILESASTNQTSMYLCASSFSRAGELFFGEGSRLTVL.

The chain links TRBV29-1 to TRBJ2-3, with 7 bases identical to TRBD2. From germline, CDR1 is SQVTM and CDR2 ANQGSEA. J was trimmed by 5 bases and V by 7 bases; bases with no gene match: 6. This CDR3 is 12 amino acids long. The CDR3 bases are TGCAGCGGTAGGACTAGGGTAGATACGCAGTATTTT. Translated: CSGRTRVDTQYF.

This chain links TRBV5-4 with TRBJ1-4; 9 positions agree with TRBD1. V shed 0 bases, J shed 7 bases, and the junction held 7 bases outside the gene matches. Germline V gene sequence: CDR1 SGHNT, CDR2 YYREEE (reference sequence). The CDR3 runs to 16 residues. The CDR3 here is CASSLGGTGRGEKLFF. CDR3 DNA sequence: TGTGCCAGCAGCTTGGGGGGGACAGGGAGAGGTGAAAAACTGTTTTTT.

The chain is built from TRBV18 and TRBJ1-1; D call uncertain. Germline V gene sequence: CDR1 KGHSH, CDR2 LQKENI. Trimming stripped 6 bases from V and 2 bases from J, with 10 bases between. This CDR3 is 13 amino acids long. CDR3 in amino acids: CASSPIRNTEAFF. DNA for the CDR3: TGTGCCAGCTCGCCTATTAGAAACACTGAAGCTTTCTTT.

This rearrangement joins TRBV27 to TRBJ2-1; TRBD2 matches 7 bases. This CDR3 spans 15 amino acids. Trimming cost V 5 bases and J 3 bases; bases outside gene matches: 7. Germline V lookup: CDR1 MNHEY, CDR2 SMNVEV (reference sequence). The CDR3 DNA reads TGTGCCAGCAGTCTAGCAGCGGGAAACTACAATGAGCAGTTCTTC. This codes for CASSLAAGNYNEQFF.